This T cell receptor beta chain is from a study of blood T cells in healthy people across ages. Study outcomes and limitations: There was no known CMV status for donors, so expanded clonotype changes were possibly confounded. Significant beta diversity loss was already apparent by age around 36, declining roughly linearly. Compared with aged donors, long-lived donors showed fewer expanded clones, suggesting selection.

A word on this clonotype: The antigen is undetermined.

Sample-barcoded 5' priming and a J-beta primer mix drove a second PCR of roughly 6 to 12 cycles. Every molecule of cDNA carried a tag from a template-switch adaptor with 12 random nucleotides. MiXCR, applied by TCRdb to the 5' RACE reads, yields one record per CDR3 protein. The sample yields approximately 880,000 distinct CDR3 sequences, roughly 43% seen once. V was shortened by 2 bases and J by 3 bases, with 7 bases between the two germline ends. The CDR3 runs 13 residues. CDR1 is SNHLY and CDR2 is FYNNEI in the germline V gene. Sequences were obtained from blood. V usage is TRBV2 and J usage is TRBJ2-5; D unclear. The sequence derives from a man aged 30 to 39 in good health. In DNA, the CDR3 is TGTGCCAGCAGTGAAATAGCCAAAGAGACCCAGTACTTC. Amino acids: CASSEIAKETQYF.